This T cell receptor (beta chain) was captured by sequencing in a study of control samples from healthy donors and cancer patients. The V gene's germline CDR1 is MGHDK and CDR2 SYGVNS. V shed 4 bases and J shed 9 bases, with 14 bases lying between them. This CDR3 has 13 amino acids. Only one count was recorded for this clone. Profiling relied on immunoSEQ multiplex PCR, and the TCRdb table lists in-frame clones only, not all of them. This sample has roughly 170,000 clones, with about nine tenths found just once. The chain recombines TRBV25-1 with TRBJ2-3; D may match TRBD1 or TRBD2 (5 bases each). This receptor was obtained from a woman aged 40 to 50 in good health. Material: blood. The CDR3, as DNA: TGTGCCAGCAGTGTGGGGGTTTTAGAAACGCAGTATTTT. Translating gives CASSVGVLETQYF.